Listed below are T cell receptor beta chains from one sample, sequenced in a study of Ad26.COV2.S vaccination and SARS-CoV-2 variants. Repertoires were generated with immunoSEQ multiplex PCR, while TCRdb's copy carries only in-frame clones and drops some. The sample has some 480,000 clones, 87% seen once; the top ten hold over 10%. The sequenced sample was peripheral blood, obtained in a trial of Ad26.COV2.S vaccine versus placebo. Receptors were obtained from a person aged 18-60 years who received the Ad26.COV2.S COVID-19 vaccine or a placebo. The CDR3 runs from the conserved cysteine through the conserved F or W. Each record gives: D gene, clone size, J gene, V gene, CDR3 protein, CDR3 DNA. D genes are given only for firm matches. Size values are once, few and many counts, or a class for expanded clones, and some rows have none.

D: TRBD1
size: NA
J: TRBJ1-1
V: TRBV28
CDR3: CASTRQGGARVNTEAFF
DNA: TGTGCCAGCACCAGGCAGGGGGGGGCCCGGGTGAACACTGAAGCTTTCTTT

D: TRBD1
size: NA
J: TRBJ2-3
V: TRBV5-1
CDR3: CASSDGRGPNTQYF
DNA: TGCGCCAGCAGCGATGGCAGGGGGCCAAATACGCAGTATTTT

D: TRBD1
size: once
J: TRBJ2-1
V: TRBV2
CDR3: CASSGTGRSGEQFF
DNA: TGTGCCAGCAGTGGGACAGGTCGGTCGGGTGAGCAGTTCTTC

D: TRBD1
size: NA
J: TRBJ2-3
V: TRBV4-3
CDR3: CASSHAPGQESDTQYF
DNA: TGCGCCAGCAGCCATGCCCCGGGACAGGAATCAGATACGCAGTATTTT

D: TRBD1
size: few
J: TRBJ1-2
V: TRBV2
CDR3: CASSKGALGYTF
DNA: TGTGCCAGCAGTAAGGGGGCGCTTGGCTACACCTTC

D: TRBD1
size: NA
J: TRBJ2-7
V: TRBV14
CDR3: CASSQRTGTGSYEQYF
DNA: TGTGCCAGCAGCCAACGAACCGGGACAGGGTCCTACGAGCAGTACTTC

D: NA
size: NA
J: TRBJ1-2
V: TRBV7-9
CDR3: CASSLTGGHGYTF
DNA: TGTGCCAGCAGCTTAACGGGGGGTCATGGCTACACCTTC

D: NA
size: NA
J: TRBJ2-5
V: TRBV28
CDR3: CASSTRTPPGTQYF
DNA: TGTGCCAGCAGTACCAGGACCCCCCCAGGGACCCAGTACTTC

D: TRBD1
size: NA
J: TRBJ1-2
V: TRBV6-5
CDR3: CASSPGQFYGYTF
DNA: TGTGCCAGCAGCCCGGGACAGTTCTATGGCTACACCTTC

D: NA
size: NA
J: TRBJ1-5
V: TRBV19
CDR3: CASRISRGDNQPQHF
DNA: TGTGCCAGCCGAATTTCCAGGGGTGACAATCAGCCCCAGCATTTT

D: TRBD1
size: NA
J: TRBJ1-2
V: TRBV9
CDR3: CASSVGGRGQSGYTF
DNA: TGTGCCAGCAGCGTAGGGGGCAGGGGGCAAAGTGGCTACACCTTC

D: TRBD2
size: NA
J: TRBJ2-5
V: TRBV6-2/TRBV6-3
CDR3: CASSSRLAGVGETQYF
DNA: TGTGCCAGCAGTTCCCGACTAGCGGGAGTCGGTGAGACCCAGTACTTC

D: NA
size: NA
J: TRBJ2-7
V: TRBV18
CDR3: CASSPRQTYEQYF
DNA: TGTGCCAGCTCACCCAGGCAGACCTACGAGCAGTACTTC

D: TRBD2
size: once
J: TRBJ2-1
V: TRBV7-2
CDR3: CASSLDSGRRSEQFF
DNA: TGTGCCAGCAGCTTGGATAGCGGGAGAAGGAGTGAGCAGTTCTTC

D: NA
size: NA
J: TRBJ2-1
V: TRBV5-8
CDR3: CASSSPQVVNEQFF
DNA: TGTGCCAGCAGCTCCCCACAGGTGGTCAATGAGCAGTTCTTC

D: NA
size: few
J: TRBJ2-2
V: TRBV5-1
CDR3: CASSSGLMDTGELFF
DNA: TGCGCCAGCAGCTCCGGGCTTATGGACACCGGGGAGCTGTTTTTT

D: NA
size: NA
J: TRBJ1-3
V: TRBV28
CDR3: CASSSPRGSSGNTIYF
DNA: TGTGCCAGCAGTTCACCTCGTGGTAGCTCTGGAAACACCATATATTTT

D: NA
size: NA
J: TRBJ2-3
V: TRBV11-2
CDR3: CASSFVRGTDTQYF
DNA: TGTGCCAGCAGCTTCGTGAGAGGCACAGATACGCAGTATTTT

D: NA
size: NA
J: TRBJ1-6
V: TRBV6-4
CDR3: CASSTPGGADNSPLHF
DNA: TGTGCCAGCAGTACCCCTGGGGGGGCCGATAATTCACCCCTCCACTTT

D: NA
size: once
J: TRBJ1-5
V: TRBV7-2
CDR3: CASSLVGAGGPSPQHF
DNA: TGTGCCAGCAGCTTAGTGGGGGCGGGGGGCCCCTCGCCCCAGCATTTT

D: NA
size: NA
J: TRBJ1-5
V: TRBV2
CDR3: CASSVPGMGQPQHF
DNA: TGTGCCAGCAGTGTGCCCGGGATGGGTCAGCCCCAGCATTTT

D: NA
size: NA
J: TRBJ2-5
V: TRBV2
CDR3: CASRRNLGETQYF
DNA: TGTGCCAGCCGTAGAAACCTCGGAGAGACCCAGTACTTC

D: NA
size: NA
J: TRBJ2-3
V: TRBV7-2
CDR3: CASSLAYSDTQYF
DNA: TGTGCCAGCAGCTTAGCGTACTCAGATACGCAGTATTTT

D: TRBD2
size: NA
J: TRBJ2-7
V: TRBV7-2
CDR3: CASSLGLADYYEQYF
DNA: TGTGCCAGCAGCTTAGGGCTAGCGGACTACTACGAGCAGTACTTC

D: NA
size: NA
J: TRBJ2-5
V: TRBV5-4
CDR3: CASSLDAGPQGPQYF
DNA: TGTGCCAGCAGCTTGGACGCGGGGCCCCAGGGGCCCCAGTACTTC

D: NA
size: NA
J: TRBJ1-5
V: TRBV30
CDR3: CAWSEGRNQPQHF
DNA: TGTGCCTGGAGTGAGGGGAGGAATCAGCCCCAGCATTTT

D: TRBD2
size: NA
J: TRBJ2-2
V: TRBV12-5
CDR3: CASGFAGGNTGELFF
DNA: TGTGCTAGTGGTTTCGCGGGAGGAAACACCGGGGAGCTGTTTTTT

D: NA
size: NA
J: TRBJ2-5
V: TRBV30
CDR3: CAWSRVAETQYF
DNA: TGTGCCTGGAGTAGGGTTGCGGAGACCCAGTACTTC

D: TRBD1
size: NA
J: TRBJ1-1
V: TRBV6-1
CDR3: CASSDGTVNTEAFF
DNA: TGTGCCAGCAGTGACGGGACAGTGAACACTGAAGCTTTCTTT

D: NA
size: NA
J: TRBJ2-7
V: TRBV20-1
CDR3: CSRPEQYF
DNA: TGCAGCCGCCCCGAGCAGTACTTC

D: TRBD2
size: NA
J: TRBJ2-3
V: TRBV20-1
CDR3: CSASLAGPSTDTQYF
DNA: TGCAGTGCTAGTCTAGCGGGACCTAGCACAGATACGCAGTATTTT

D: TRBD2
size: once
J: TRBJ2-7
V: TRBV28
CDR3: CASLAGGGDYEQYF
DNA: TGTGCCAGCCTAGCGGGAGGCGGTGACTACGAGCAGTACTTC

D: TRBD2
size: NA
J: TRBJ2-1
V: TRBV7-9
CDR3: CASSLSSGNAEQFF
DNA: TGTGCCAGCAGCTTATCCAGCGGGAATGCTGAGCAGTTCTTC

D: NA
size: few
J: TRBJ1-1
V: TRBV6-2/TRBV6-3
CDR3: CASSYPQGYTEAFF
DNA: TGTGCCAGCAGTTACCCACAGGGCTACACTGAAGCTTTCTTT

D: TRBD1
size: NA
J: TRBJ1-1
V: TRBV9
CDR3: CASSGGVAGGEAFF
DNA: TGTGCCAGCAGTGGAGGAGTGGCAGGGGGGGAAGCTTTCTTT

D: TRBD1
size: NA
J: TRBJ1-4
V: TRBV7-9
CDR3: CASSLGQGGEKLFF
DNA: TGTGCCAGCAGCTTAGGGCAGGGGGGTGAAAAACTGTTTTTT

D: TRBD2
size: medium-sized
J: TRBJ2-5
V: TRBV30
CDR3: CAWRATSGIGWETQYF
DNA: TGTGCCTGGAGGGCGACTAGCGGGATAGGTTGGGAGACCCAGTACTTC

D: TRBD1
size: NA
J: TRBJ1-2
V: TRBV6-5
CDR3: CASRHGQALYGYTF
DNA: TGTGCCAGCAGGCACGGACAGGCGCTCTATGGCTACACCTTC

D: TRBD1
size: once
J: TRBJ2-7
V: TRBV18
CDR3: CASSPKRDSSYEQYF
DNA: TGTGCCAGCTCACCCAAACGGGACAGCTCCTACGAGCAGTACTTC

D: NA
size: NA
J: TRBJ2-7
V: TRBV28
CDR3: CASRRGREEQYF
DNA: TGTGCCAGCAGACGGGGGCGCGAGGAGCAGTACTTC

D: NA
size: NA
J: TRBJ2-4
V: TRBV11-1
CDR3: CASSFIASNIQYF
DNA: TGTGCCAGCAGCTTTATAGCGAGTAACATTCAGTACTTC